This TCR beta chain stems from a study of post-analysis software for immune sequencing data. Study at large: Recorded disease courses covered relapsing-remitting, secondary progressive and progressive-relapsing multiple sclerosis. Some patients had no subtype annotation.

Germline V gene sequence: CDR1 SGHRS, CDR2 YFSETQ. The CDR3 has 14 residues. Study-wide results and caveats: People with multiple sclerosis had a significantly lower normalized Chao1 diversity than controls did. Samples prepared in the same batch strongly co-clustered by F measure. There were about 5 TRBV segments more frequent in patients than controls, and TRBV5-6, TRBV5-1 and TRBV20-1 were among them.

The library was made from cDNA and included unique molecular identifiers. cDNA molecules numbering roughly 500,000 came from roughly 1 to 10 million T cells. Each CDR3 protein gets one entry after TCRdb re-called the PCR reads with MiXCR. The sample has hundreds of thousands of distinct CDR3 sequences, nearly 45% seen once. This clonotype appeared a few times. What it binds is not known. The junction shows a germline mismatch at one end, possibly a read error. The sequenced sample consisted of blood. The gene calls are TRBV5-1 and TRBJ2-4; 10 nucleotides agree with TRBD1. The J call is doubtful: the DNA matches TRBJ2-7 better. The sequence was obtained from a girl aged 5-17 years with multiple sclerosis. As DNA, the CDR3 is TGCGTCAGCAGCAGCGGACAGGGGGCCTACGAGCAGTACTTC. Its translation: CVSSSGQGAYEQYF.